The clone carrying this T cell receptor (beta chain) was detected a few times. This sample stems from a study of T-cell memory formation after mild COVID-19. From the 5' RACE reads, TCRdb called clonotypes with MiXCR, one entry per CDR3 protein. The sample records some 330,000 distinct CDR3 sequences, 20% to 25% being singletons. Germline V lookup: CDR1 SGHKS, CDR2 YYEKEE (reference sequence). The V and J ends lost 0 bases and 0 bases respectively, with 15 bases between them. CDR3 length: 17 amino acids. The chain combines TRBV5-5 with TRBJ1-1, with TRBD1 as a possible D gene (6 bases). The origin of this receptor is an adult woman who had mild COVID-19 (a few samples of this study predate the infection). Cell type and time point are not known. Sequencing used PBMCs or a T cell subset sorted from them (not recorded which). The CDR3 DNA sequence: TGTGCCAGCAGCTTGGACAGGGCCCGGCGCTTGAACACTGAAGCTTTCTTT. Protein sequence: CASSLDRARRLNTEAFF.